This TCR beta chain was sequenced for a study of graft-versus-host responses after intestinal transplantation. In the study overall: Induction using anti-thymocyte globulin, followed by tacrolimus and steroids for 2 to 4 years, was given to all recipients.

This clone has just a few counts. Labeling with CFSE marked about 200,000 responder cells, which were plated with about 200,000 irradiated, violet-dye-labeled stimulator cells. Sequenced by immunoSEQ multiplex PCR; TCRdb stores in-frame clones only, minus some. The sample has about 21,000 clones, 40% to 45% seen once. Unmatched junction bases numbered 6, after V lost 6 bases and J lost 6 bases. This CDR3 is 13 amino acids long. The germline CDR1 and CDR2 sequences are MNHNS and SASEGT. The V and J genes are TRBV6-1 and TRBJ2-5; TRBD2 agrees at 8 bases. The sequence was obtained from a human patient who received an intestinal transplant. Source: alloreactive CD8+ T cells from a mixed lymphocyte reaction culture, taken before intestinal transplant. Subset in this sample: CFSE-low proliferating T cells sorted from roughly 6-day pre-transplant mixed lymphocyte reaction (GvH or HvG direction). The CDR3 spells CASRLSGRKTQYF. CDR3 bases: TGTGCCAGCAGATTAAGCGGGAGAAAGACCCAGTACTTC.